The 6 T cell receptor beta chains below come from one sample, sequenced in a study of shared clonotypes between healthy human individuals. Profiling relied on immunoSEQ multiplex PCR, and the TCRdb table lists in-frame clones only, not all of them. The table includes approximately 92,000 clones, almost 70% detected once. Source material: memory CD8+ T cells sorted from blood. Described subset: CD45RO+ cells pooled with CCR7-negative TemRA cells. Every receptor here comes from a man aged 30 to 39 in good health.

CDR3 in amino acids: CASRSIGPLQETQYF. The CDR3 bases are TGTGCCAGCAGATCTATCGGACCACTCCAAGAGACCCAGTACTTC. The chain has TRBV28 and TRBJ2-5, with D uncertain. Germline CDR1 reads MDHEN; CDR2 reads SYDVKM. The CDR3 sequence is 15 residues long. V shed 6 bases and J shed 1 base, with 15 bases lying between them. Variable domain in full (rest from reference TRBV28 and TRBJ2-5): DVKVTQSSRYLVKRTGEKVFLECVQDMDHENMFWYRQDPGLGLRLIYFSYDVKMKEKGDIPEGYSVSREKKERFSLILESASTNQTSMYLCASRSIGPLQETQYFGPGTRLLVL.

This clone has only a few counts. The V call is TRBV14, the J call TRBJ2-3, with 7 positions matching TRBD2. There are 15 residues in the CDR3. V was clipped by 4 bases and J by 2 bases; unmatched bases: 6. Germline V lookup: CDR1 SGHDN, CDR2 FVKESK. The CDR3, as DNA: TGTGCCAGCAGCCGAGACGGGACTAACACAGATACGCAGTATTTT. Its protein is CASSRDGTNTDTQYF.

The chain joins TRBV5-4 to TRBJ2-7; 7 bases match TRBD2. Germline CDR1 reads SGHNT; CDR2 reads YYREEE (reference sequence). V dropped 1 base and J dropped 0; count of bases not matched to a gene: 7. CDR3 length equals 16 residues. This chain's CDR3 is CASSLPGGGSSYEQYF. In DNA form, the CDR3 reads TGTGCCAGCAGCTTGCCGGGGGGAGGTTCCTCCTACGAGCAGTACTTC.

The CDR3 nucleotides are TGTGCCAGCAGCTTAGAGGAAGAGCAGTTCTTC. Encoded protein: CASSLEEEQFF. The chain is built from TRBV7-6 and TRBJ2-1; D is undetermined. The CDR3 spans 11 residues. Deletions cut 1 base from V and 10 bases from J, with 5 bases between. CDR1 is SGHVS, CDR2 FNYEAQ, per germline.

This clone was seen a single time. The chain links TRBV29-1 to TRBJ2-7, with 9 bases identical to TRBD1. V dropped 7 bases and J dropped 3; count of bases not matched to a gene: 4. The CDR3 totals 12 residues. Germline V gene sequence: CDR1 SQVTM, CDR2 ANQGSEA. This CDR3 is CSAGTGSYEQYF. The CDR3 nucleotides are TGCAGCGCGGGGACAGGGAGCTACGAGCAGTACTTC.

The CDR3 DNA follows: TGTGCCAGCAGCTTAGTAAGCGGGAGTAAGAATGAGCAGTTCTTC. Its protein is CASSLVSGSKNEQFF. The chain has TRBV11-2 and TRBJ2-1, with 8 bases fitting TRBD2. The germline gives CDR1 SGHAT, CDR2 FQNNGV. CDR3 length equals 15 residues. V shed 1 base and J 7 bases; nucleotides not matched to a gene: 6.